These 17 T cell receptor beta chains came from one sample sequenced in a study of cytomegalovirus exposure and HLA in healthy donors. The PCR was carried out with 60 Vbeta primers and 13 Jbeta primers. The repertoire was sequenced with immunoSEQ multiplex PCR; TCRdb's copy has only in-frame clones and lacks some. The sample shows tens of thousands of clones, roughly 70% of them seen only once. The sequenced sample consisted of PBMCs. The source is a woman aged 40 to 50 in good health and CMV-seropositive.

The chain combines TRBV5-6 with TRBJ2-1; 13 nucleotides line up with TRBD2. CDR1 is SGHDT, CDR2 YYEEEE, per germline. V shed 5 bases and J 0 bases; nucleotides not matched to a gene: 11. CDR3 length: 19 amino acids. The DNA for the CDR3 is TGTGCCAGCAGGAAACTAGCGGGGGGGCTTCCGAGCTCCTACAATGAGCAGTTCTTC. Amino acids: CASRKLAGGLPSSYNEQFF.

This clone has only one observation. The rearrangement joins TRBV6-1 to TRBJ1-3; TRBD1 might be the D (5 bases). V was clipped by 6 bases and J by 2 bases, with 11 bases between them. The CDR3 runs to 14 residues. Germline V gene sequence: CDR1 MNHNS, CDR2 SASEGT. This CDR3 reads CASSPTAPGNTIYF. CDR3 coding DNA: TGTGCCAGCAGCCCGACAGCTCCTGGAAACACCATATATTTT.

The table lists this clone with a few counts. The chain carries TRBV19 and TRBJ1-1; the D gene is possibly TRBD1 (6 bases). The V and J ends lost 4 bases and 1 base respectively, with 13 bases between them. CDR3 length: 15 amino acids. Germline V gene lookup returns CDR1 LNHDA and CDR2 SQIVND (reference sequence). CDR3 sequence: CASSTPDSRNTEAFF. As DNA, the CDR3 is TGTGCCAGTAGTACCCCGGACAGCCGGAACACTGAAGCTTTCTTT.

This rearrangement joins TRBV7-3 to TRBJ2-5, with 9 bases aligning to TRBD1. J gave up 4 bases and V 3 bases, and 12 bases lay outside the gene matches. The length of the CDR3 is 17 residues. The germline gives CDR1 SGHTA, CDR2 FQGTGA. CDR3 bases: TGTGCCAGCAGCTTGGGACAGGGTGCGAGCCGAGGAGAGACCCAGTACTTC. Protein: CASSLGQGASRGETQYF.

A few counts support this clone. The chain carries TRBV19 and TRBJ2-3, with TRBD1 matching over 8 bases. Germline loops: CDR1 LNHDA, CDR2 SQIVND (reference sequence). The CDR3 contains 14 residues. With 6 bases clipped from V and 2 bases from J, the junction kept 4 bases outside the gene matches. The CDR3 protein is CASRWTGTTDTQYF. CDR3 nucleotides: TGTGCCAGTAGGTGGACAGGGACCACAGATACGCAGTATTTT.

The chain employs TRBV28 and TRBJ2-7; TRBD2 aligns across 7 bases. The junction had 2 bases not matched to a gene; V was cut back by 6 bases and J by 6 bases. The CDR3 spans 11 residues. Germline CDR1 and CDR2: MDHEN and SYDVKM. The CDR3 sequence: CASRWGGEQYF. The CDR3 region has the DNA TGTGCCAGCAGGTGGGGGGGCGAGCAGTACTTC.

As concerns this clone: Sequence at one end of the junction differs from germline and may be a read error. The genes are TRBV7-8 and TRBJ1-6, with TRBD1 matching over 7 bases. The CDR3 length is 12 residues. From germline, CDR1 is SGHVS and CDR2 FQNEAQ. The CDR3 here is CASRQGGSPLRF. CDR3 nucleotides: TGTGCCTCCAGACAGGGTGGTTCACCCCTCCGCTTT.

This clone was picked up a small number of times. This chain links TRBV7-9 with TRBJ1-4; 8 nucleotides match TRBD1. CDR3 length: 16 amino acids. The J segment lost 0 bases and the V segment lost 5 bases, leaving 5 bases of the junction unmatched. Germline V gene data show CDR1 as SEHNR and CDR2 as FQNEAQ (reference sequence). In DNA form, the CDR3 reads TGTGCCAGCAGCGCACAGGGGGAAGCAACTAATGAAAAACTGTTTTTT. As protein: CASSAQGEATNEKLFF. The entire variable domain, with the rest obtained from reference TRBV7-9 and TRBJ1-4, is as follows: DTGVSQNPRHKITKRGQNVTFRCDPISEHNRLYWYRQTLGQGPEFLTYFQNEAQLEKSRLLSDRFSAERPKGSFSTLEIQRTEQGDSAMYLCASSAQGEATNEKLFFGSGTQLSVL.

The CDR3 loop reads CASSLSGLSYEQYF. The CDR3 bases are TGTGCCAGCAGTTTATCGGGGCTAAGCTACGAGCAGTACTTC. This chain joins TRBV27 and TRBJ2-7; D may be TRBD1 (5 bases). CDR3 length: 14 amino acids. V was trimmed by 0 bases and J by 3 bases, leaving 9 bases between them. In germline, CDR1 is MNHEY, CDR2 SMNVEV (reference sequence).

The gene calls are TRBV29-1 and TRBJ2-5; D may be TRBD1 (6 bases). Between the trimmed V and J ends, which lost 6 bases and 3 bases, there was a span of 14 bases. The CDR3 length is 13 residues. Per the germline V gene, CDR1 is SQVTM and CDR2 is ANQGSEA. The CDR3 spells CSVGRGSEETQYF. CDR3 DNA: TGCAGCGTGGGCAGGGGTTCGGAAGAGACCCAGTACTTC.

The V and J genes are TRBV18 and TRBJ1-1, with 10 bases lining up with TRBD1. Germline assignment: CDR1 KGHSH and CDR2 LQKENI. The CDR3 runs 15 residues. Germline trimming cut 4 bases from V and 12 bases from J; bases unmatched to any gene: 14. The CDR3 here is CASSLRDRGDSGSFF. CDR3 DNA sequence: TGTGCCAGCTCACTACGGGACAGGGGTGATAGTGGGTCTTTCTTT.

The chain is built from TRBV7-9 and TRBJ2-7; a possible D gene is TRBD2 (6 bases). CDR1 SEHNR and CDR2 FQNEAQ come from the germline V gene (reference sequence). The V gene lost 4 bases and the J gene lost 1 base, with 8 bases spanning the gap. This CDR3 contains 13 residues. This CDR3 is CASSSGTSYEQYF. Here the CDR3 DNA reads TGTGCCAGCAGCTCCGGGACTTCCTACGAGCAGTACTTC.

This clone is a singleton in its sample. The chain carries TRBV29-1 and TRBJ2-7; 9 bases are a match to TRBD1. Germline loops: CDR1 SQVTM, CDR2 ANQGSEA. The CDR3 has 15 amino acids. V trimming: 1 base; J trimming: 3 bases; junction bases outside the gene matches: 7. The CDR3 DNA reads as TGCAGCGTTGAAGGGGGACAGGGCCACCTCTACGAGCAGTACTTC. Residues: CSVEGGQGHLYEQYF.

This chain links TRBV6-5 with TRBJ1-1; the match to TRBD1 covers 8 bases. Per the germline V gene, CDR1 is MNHEY and CDR2 is SVGAGI. The CDR3 has 11 amino acids. Unmatched junction bases numbered 1, after V lost 5 bases and J lost 8 bases. The CDR3 nucleotides read TGTGCCAGCAGTAGACAGGGGGAAGCTTTCTTT. Residues: CASSRQGEAFF.

The chain uses TRBV5-4 and TRBJ2-7; D perhaps matches TRBD1 (6 bases). From germline, CDR1 is SGHNT and CDR2 YYREEE (reference sequence). The CDR3 length is 13 residues. The V and J ends lost 4 bases and 2 bases respectively, with 10 bases between them. CDR3 DNA sequence: TGTGCCAGCAGCCCGACAGGCACCTACGAGCAGTACTTC. This sequence encodes CASSPTGTYEQYF.

The chain uses TRBV5-6 and TRBJ2-1, with 8 positions matching TRBD2. Looked up from germline, CDR1 is SGHDT and CDR2 is YYEEEE. This CDR3 is 16 amino acids long. V trimming: 3 bases; J trimming: 2 bases; junction bases outside the gene matches: 7. The CDR3 loop is CASSSPGTRAYNEQFF. Written as DNA, the CDR3 is TGTGCCAGCAGCTCCCCCGGGACTAGGGCCTACAATGAGCAGTTCTTC. The full variable domain, with the rest looked up from reference TRBV5-6 and TRBJ2-1, is DAGVTQSPTHLIKTRGQQVTLRCSPKSGHDTVSWYQQALGQGPQFIFQYYEEEERQRGNFPDRFSGHQFPNYSSELNVNALLLGDSALYLCASSSPGTRAYNEQFFGPGTRLTVL.

The chain carries TRBV5-6 and TRBJ2-1; the match to TRBD2 covers 8 bases. CDR1 is SGHDT and CDR2 is YYEEEE in the germline V gene. This CDR3 is 16 amino acids long. V lost 4 bases and J lost 1; bases outside the gene matches: 7. The CDR3 reads CASSPAGGISYNEQFF. The DNA for the CDR3 is TGTGCCAGCAGCCCTGCGGGGGGCATATCCTACAATGAGCAGTTCTTC. Full variable domain (remainder filled in from reference TRBV5-6 and TRBJ2-1): DAGVTQSPTHLIKTRGQQVTLRCSPKSGHDTVSWYQQALGQGPQFIFQYYEEEERQRGNFPDRFSGHQFPNYSSELNVNALLLGDSALYLCASSPAGGISYNEQFFGPGTRLTVL.